A single sample is the source of the 20 T cell receptor beta chains below, sequenced in a study of CD8 T cells in Susac syndrome. Reverse transcription of about 0.5 to 1 ug RNA was carried out with random hexamers. TCRdb recomputed calls from the immunoSEQ multiplex PCR reads with MiXCR, one row per CDR3 protein. The data contain roughly 140,000 distinct CDR3 sequences, around 94% of them singletons. Sequenced sample: CD8+ T cells from PBMCs. These receptors came from a human donor in good health.

The genes are TRBV20-1 and TRBJ2-3; the D is unclear. The CDR3 runs 15 residues. V lost 0 bases, J lost 2 bases, and 12 bases lay in between. CDR1 is DFQATT and CDR2 is SNEGSKA in the germline V gene (reference sequence). Here the CDR3 DNA reads TGCAGTGCTAGAGAATACCTTGACGACACAGATACGCAGTATTTT. Translated, it gives CSAREYLDDTDTQYF.

In DNA form, the CDR3 reads TGTGCCAGCAGTTGGACTAGCGCCTACAATGAGCAGTTCTTC. This encodes CASSWTSAYNEQFF. The V call is TRBV28, the J call TRBJ2-1; TRBD2 matches 9 bases. Trimming took 4 bases from V and 2 from J; bases not matched to a gene: 0. This CDR3 contains 14 residues. Germline lookup yields CDR1 MDHEN and CDR2 SYDVKM.

The chain has TRBV7-3 and TRBJ2-1; D might be TRBD2 (6 bases). This CDR3 comprises 15 residues. Trimming took off 4 bases at V and 7 bases at J, with 17 bases between the two ends. Germline V gene data show CDR1 as SGHTA and CDR2 as FQGTGA. This chain's CDR3 is CASSSTGGTLNEQFF. The CDR3 DNA is TGTGCCAGCAGCTCAACTGGGGGGACCTTGAATGAGCAGTTCTTC.

The chain employs TRBV4-3 and TRBJ2-2; D gene ambiguous. Germline-derived CDR1 and CDR2 are LGHNA and YSLEER. The CDR3 spans 17 residues. Deletions cut 0 bases from V and 0 bases from J, with 11 bases between. CDR3 sequence reads: CASSQDPHGPNTGELFF. In DNA, the CDR3 is TGCGCCAGCAGCCAAGACCCCCATGGGCCGAACACCGGGGAGCTGTTTTTT.

The chain recombines TRBV29-1 with TRBJ2-1, with 10 bases fitting TRBD1. Trimming cost V 6 bases and J 8 bases; bases outside gene matches: 7. There are 13 residues in the CDR3. Germline values: CDR1 SQVTM, CDR2 ANQGSEA. CDR3 protein: CSVRGQGYDEQFF. CDR3 bases: TGCAGCGTGAGGGGACAGGGGTATGATGAGCAGTTCTTC.

V usage is TRBV19 and J usage is TRBJ2-1; TRBD2 agrees at 8 bases. Germline V gene lookup returns CDR1 LNHDA and CDR2 SQIVND (reference sequence). The CDR3 contains 16 residues. V shed 6 bases, J shed 8 bases, and the junction held 15 bases outside the gene matches. The DNA of the CDR3 is TGTGCCAGTAGCGGGAGGGCCTTCTCTCACAAGCATGAGCAGTTCTTC. Protein sequence: CASSGRAFSHKHEQFF.

This chain uses TRBV9 with TRBJ2-5, with D tentatively TRBD1 (5 bases). CDR1 and CDR2 (germline): SGDLS, YYNGEE. The CDR3 runs to 15 residues. V was clipped by 4 bases and J by 5 bases, with 18 bases between them. DNA for the CDR3: TGTGCCAGCAGCCTAAACCCCAGGGAATTGGAGACCCAGTACTTC. This encodes CASSLNPRELETQYF.

The CDR3 reads CASSYGEDLFF. CDR3 bases: TGTGCCAGCAGCTATGGGGAAGACCTGTTTTTT. J is TRBJ1-4 and V is TRBV12-3 or TRBV12-4; no definite D call. Trimming left V 6 bases short and J 14 bases short, with 13 bases between. The CDR3 spans 11 residues.

The rearrangement joins TRBV28 to TRBJ2-1, with TRBD2 matching 10 bases. The CDR3 sequence is 15 residues long. Trimming at V came to 2 bases and at J to 8 bases, leaving 6 bases not matched to a gene. CDR1 is MDHEN and CDR2 is SYDVKM in the germline V gene. As DNA, the CDR3 is TGTGCCAGCAGTTTACCCCTAGCGGGAGTGGATGAGCAGTTCTTC. Translation: CASSLPLAGVDEQFF.

The CDR3 DNA is TGTGCCAGCAGCTCCTCTGAGTGGGCCTACAATGAGCAGTTCTTC. It yields the protein CASSSSEWAYNEQFF. This chain joins TRBV7-3 and TRBJ2-1; D not resolved. CDR3 length: 15 amino acids. The V end lost 4 bases, the J end lost 2 bases, and 12 bases lay between the germline ends. The germline gives CDR1 SGHTA, CDR2 FQGTGA. Full variable domain (missing parts from reference TRBV7-3 and TRBJ2-1): GAGVSQTPSNKVTEKGKYVELRCDPISGHTALYWYRQSLGQGPEFLIYFQGTGAADDSGLPNDRFFAVRPEGSVSTLKIQRTERGDSAVYLCASSSSEWAYNEQFFGPGTRLTVL.

The gene calls are TRBV4-3 and TRBJ1-4; no firm D call. The CDR3 runs 17 residues. Trimming left V 0 bases short and J 0 bases short, with 11 bases between. Germline CDR1 LGHNA, CDR2 YSLEER. CDR3: CASSQDGPSATNEKLFF. The CDR3 coding sequence is TGCGCCAGCAGCCAAGATGGACCGTCGGCAACTAATGAAAAACTGTTTTTT.

The V gene is TRBV9, the J gene TRBJ2-3; the D is unclear. The germline V gene encodes CDR1 SGDLS and CDR2 YYNGEE. This CDR3 is built from 12 residues. Trimming took 0 bases from V and 4 from J, leaving 3 bases between them. The CDR3 DNA follows: TGTGCCAGCAGCGTAGTTGCAGATACGCAGTATTTT. It is translated as CASSVVADTQYF.

The V call is TRBV3-1, the J call TRBJ2-1, with a weak D call TRBD2 (6 bases). The CDR3 length is 15 residues. Trimming took 1 base from V and 4 from J, leaving 11 bases between them. Germline CDR1 LGHDT, CDR2 YNNKEL (reference sequence). DNA for the CDR3: TGTGCCAGCAGCCAAGCCAGCGGGCTTTACAATGAGCAGTTCTTC. It specifies CASSQASGLYNEQFF.

The V and J genes are TRBV28 and TRBJ2-3; the D gene is possibly TRBD2 (5 bases). CDR1 is MDHEN and CDR2 is SYDVKM in the germline V gene. The V and J ends lost 2 bases and 7 bases respectively, with 13 bases between them. The CDR3 runs to 14 residues. CDR3 in DNA: TGTGCCAGCAGTTTAGGGTCTGGAGGAAATACGCAGTATTTT. Translation: CASSLGSGGNTQYF.

The rearrangement uses TRBV28 and TRBJ1-1; D unresolved. The CDR3 runs to 16 residues. With 5 bases removed from V and 4 bases from J, the gap between germline ends came to 20 bases. Germline assignment: CDR1 MDHEN and CDR2 SYDVKM. The CDR3 region is CASSLYRRVEGTEAFF. In DNA form, the CDR3 reads TGTGCCAGCAGTCTCTACCGACGGGTGGAGGGCACTGAAGCTTTCTTT.

V usage is TRBV7-2 and J usage is TRBJ2-7; D gene ambiguous. The CDR3 sequence is 17 residues long. Germline V gene sequence: CDR1 SGHTA, CDR2 FQGNSA. Trimming took 1 base from V and 3 from J, leaving 19 bases between them. This CDR3 reads CASSLVAMAQPGYEQYF. The CDR3 coding sequence is TGTGCCAGCAGCTTAGTTGCTATGGCCCAACCAGGCTACGAGCAGTACTTC.

This clonotype came up once. The CDR3 here is CASSVRQVVYEQYF. CDR3 nucleotides: TGTGCCAGCAGCGTTCGGCAGGTAGTCTACGAGCAGTACTTC. This rearrangement joins TRBV9 to TRBJ2-7; D is undetermined. CDR1 and CDR2 (germline): SGDLS, YYNGEE. Trimming removed 2 bases from V and 3 bases from J, with 12 bases in between. The CDR3 totals 14 residues. The whole variable domain, remainder taken from reference TRBV9 and TRBJ2-7, is DSGVTQTPKHLITATGQRVTLRCSPRSGDLSVYWYQQSLDQGLQFLIQYYNGEERAKGNILERFSAQQFPDLHSELNLSSLELGDSALYFCASSVRQVVYEQYFGPGTRLTVT.

This chain uses TRBV28 with TRBJ2-1; D perhaps matches TRBD1 (5 bases). The V gene lost 5 bases and the J gene lost 2 bases, with 13 bases spanning the gap. This CDR3 is 15 amino acids long. Per the germline V gene, CDR1 is MDHEN and CDR2 is SYDVKM. The CDR3 DNA reads as TGTGCCAGCAGTCTCCGACAGCCGACCTACAATGAGCAGTTCTTC. It yields the protein CASSLRQPTYNEQFF.

The J gene is TRBJ2-1, the V gene TRBV3-1; 9 positions match TRBD2. The V and J ends lost 4 bases and 2 bases, in that order; junction bases with no gene match: 6. Germline values: CDR1 LGHDT, CDR2 YNNKEL (reference sequence). This CDR3 comprises 16 residues. The CDR3: CASSPGLAPTYNEQFF. The CDR3 nucleotides read TGTGCCAGCAGCCCAGGACTAGCGCCTACCTACAATGAGCAGTTCTTC.

V usage is TRBV7-9 and J usage is TRBJ1-5; a possible D gene is TRBD1 (5 bases). The germline gives CDR1 SEHNR, CDR2 FQNEAQ (reference sequence). CDR3 length: 14 residues. V was pared by 5 bases and J by 6 bases, with 14 bases between. In DNA, the CDR3 is TGTGCCAGCAGCGCTCAAGGGGCAGTTCAGCCCCAGCATTTT. Translation: CASSAQGAVQPQHF. The full variable domain, rest sourced from reference TRBV7-9 and TRBJ1-5, is DTGVSQNPRHKITKRGQNVTFRCDPISEHNRLYWYRQTLGQGPEFLTYFQNEAQLEKSRLLSDRFSAERPKGSFSTLEIQRTEQGDSAMYLCASSAQGAVQPQHFGDGTRLSIL.